The following is a T cell receptor beta chain sequence with its context. The sample comes from a study of control samples from healthy donors and cancer patients. Using immunoSEQ multiplex PCR, the repertoire was profiled, and TCRdb retains in-frame clones only, with some absent. The data hold roughly 170,000 clones, with 85% to 95% observed a single time. CDR3 size: 14 residues. The V gene lost 4 bases and the J gene lost 4 bases, with 13 bases spanning the gap. From germline, CDR1 is LGHNT and CDR2 FRNRAP. The sequenced sample consisted of blood. This sequence originates from a man between 18 and 29 years old in good health. The chain couples TRBV12-5 to TRBJ1-1; D might be TRBD1 (5 bases). The CDR3 nucleotides are TGTGCTAGTGGTTCTCAGGGAATTGGCACTGAAGCTTTCTTT. It is translated as CASGSQGIGTEAFF.